The 23 T cell receptor beta chains reported below all come from one sample, sequenced in a study of cytomegalovirus exposure and HLA in healthy donors. A multiplex PCR was run with 60 Vbeta primers and 13 Jbeta primers. TCRdb's table, derived via immunoSEQ multiplex PCR, lists solely in-frame clones and lacks some. In the table there are roughly 110,000 clones, 60% to 80% of which are singletons. Sample: PBMCs. The receptors were gathered from a woman in her 30s in good health and CMV-seropositive.

The chain carries TRBV7-9 and TRBJ1-5; tentative D call: TRBD1 (5 bases). Trimming left V 4 bases short and J 5 bases short, with 18 bases between. CDR3 length equals 16 residues. The germline V gene has CDR1 SEHNR and CDR2 FQNEAQ (reference sequence). CDR3 loop: CASSWRGVGEDQPQHF. The CDR3 DNA is TGTGCCAGCAGCTGGAGGGGTGTGGGGGAGGATCAGCCCCAGCATTTT.

This chain connects TRBV2 to TRBJ2-3; D unresolved. Germline CDR1 SNHLY, CDR2 FYNNEI. The CDR3 has 13 residues. V was clipped by 4 bases and J by 1 base, with 6 bases between them. The CDR3 bases are TGTGCCAGCAGTGTTTTAGGCACAGATACGCAGTATTTT. It is translated as CASSVLGTDTQYF.

The V call is TRBV19, the J call TRBJ2-5, with TRBD1 matching 7 bases. CDR1 is LNHDA and CDR2 is SQIVND in the germline V gene (reference sequence). The CDR3 is made up of 15 amino acids. The trim removed 5 bases at V and 5 bases at J, leaving 11 bases unmatched. The CDR3 region is CASSRQGPNWETQYF. The CDR3 nucleotides read TGTGCCAGTAGTCGACAGGGTCCGAATTGGGAGACCCAGTACTTC.

The CDR3 here is CAISDTKGLDEYF. CDR3 bases: TGTGCCATCAGTGACACAAAGGGACTGGACGAGTACTTC. The rearrangement links TRBV10-3 to TRBJ2-7; tentatively, D is TRBD2 (6 bases). This CDR3 is built from 13 residues. The ends were cut back, 3 bases at V and 11 bases at J, with 17 bases in the middle. Germline CDR1 is ENHRY and CDR2 is SYGVKD.

A few counts support this clone. The chain has TRBV2 and TRBJ1-1; TRBD1 aligns across 7 bases. This CDR3 has 17 amino acids. Unmatched junction bases numbered 10, after V lost 1 base and J lost 2 bases. Germline assignment: CDR1 SNHLY and CDR2 FYNNEI. The CDR3 DNA sequence: TGTGCCAGCAGTGAAGAATTACTTAAAGGGGGCAACACTGAAGCTTTCTTT. Translation gives CASSEELLKGGNTEAFF.

The chain carries TRBV11-3 and TRBJ2-1; 10 bases line up with TRBD2. CDR1 and CDR2 (germline): SGHNT, YENEEA. Trimming removed 3 bases from V and 3 bases from J; junction bases left unmatched: 2. The CDR3 extends over 15 amino acids. The CDR3 reads CASSLTSGRYNEQFF. CDR3 coding DNA: TGTGCCAGCAGCTTGACTAGCGGGCGCTACAATGAGCAGTTCTTC.

About this clone itself: Different DNA sequences within this sample yield the same CDR3. The chain joins TRBV18 to TRBJ2-1; 11 bases line up with TRBD2. Germline assignment: CDR1 KGHSH and CDR2 LQKENI. Trimming took 2 bases from V and 3 from J; bases not matched to a gene: 0. This CDR3 has 15 amino acids. CDR3 residues: CASSPGLAGYNEQFF. As DNA, the CDR3 is TGTGCCAGCTCACCAGGACTAGCGGGCTACAATGAGCAGTTCTTC.

The chain joins TRBV28 to TRBJ2-7, with 9 nucleotides matching TRBD2. This CDR3 spans 16 amino acids. In germline, CDR1 is MDHEN, CDR2 SYDVKM. The junction had 11 bases not matched to a gene; V was cut back by 5 bases and J by 3 bases. The CDR3 sequence is CASSVTPGLASYEQYF. The CDR3 nucleotides are TGTGCCAGCAGTGTGACTCCGGGACTAGCTAGCTACGAGCAGTACTTC.

The V gene is TRBV5-1, the J gene TRBJ2-7; a weak D match, TRBD1 (5 bases). The CDR3 sequence is 12 residues long. V was shortened by 4 bases and J by 4 bases, with 9 bases between the two germline ends. Germline CDR1 and CDR2: SGHRS and YFSETQ. CDR3 sequence reads: CASSVQGYEQYF. The CDR3 bases are TGCGCCAGCAGCGTGCAGGGTTACGAGCAGTACTTC.

This clone came up a few times. The V call is TRBV5-6, the J call TRBJ1-4, with a weak D call TRBD1 (5 bases). Per germline, CDR1 SGHDT and CDR2 YYEEEE. V lost 1 base, J lost 3 bases, and 10 bases lay in between. This CDR3 spans 15 amino acids. The CDR3 region is CASSLQGGSNEKLFF. The CDR3 DNA sequence: TGTGCCAGCAGCTTGCAGGGCGGATCTAATGAAAAACTGTTTTTT.

The gene calls are TRBV10-3 and TRBJ2-5; TRBD2 agrees at 10 bases. The end of the DNA aligns better with TRBJ2-7, so the J call may be wrong. The germline V gene encodes CDR1 ENHRY and CDR2 SYGVKD. The CDR3 has 14 amino acids. CDR3 nucleotide sequence: TGTGCCATCAGAACTAGCGGGGAGATTTACGAGCAGTACTTC. Protein product: CAIRTSGEIYEQYF.

CDR3 sequence: CASLRDKWRPQHF. DNA for the CDR3: TGTGCCAGCCTCCGGGACAAATGGCGGCCCCAGCATTTT. This chain joins TRBV6-1 and TRBJ1-5, with D possibly matching TRBD1 (6 bases). This CDR3 spans 13 amino acids. The germline gives CDR1 MNHNS, CDR2 SASEGT. Trimming stripped 8 bases from V and 9 bases from J, with 17 bases between.

This chain joins TRBV2 and TRBJ1-6; possibly TRBD1 for D (5 bases). Trimming cost V 1 base and J 6 bases, with 7 bases left between them. The CDR3 runs to 14 residues. CDR1 is SNHLY and CDR2 is FYNNEI in the germline V gene. This CDR3 is CASSEGTSNSPLHF. CDR3 sequence (DNA): TGTGCCAGCAGTGAAGGGACAAGTAATTCACCCCTCCACTTT.

The chain is built from TRBV5-8 and TRBJ1-4; 8 bases line up with TRBD1. The germline V gene encodes CDR1 SGHTS and CDR2 YDEGEE. Losses at the gene ends were 3 bases for V and 3 bases for J; bases not matched to a gene: 1. The CDR3 contains 14 residues. The CDR3 spells CASSSGQANEKLFF. CDR3 nucleotide sequence: TGTGCCAGCAGCTCGGGACAGGCTAATGAAAAACTGTTTTTT.

The rearrangement joins TRBV6-1 to TRBJ1-2, with TRBD1 matching over 10 bases. Germline CDR1 MNHNS, CDR2 SASEGT. CDR3 length equals 14 residues. V lost 2 bases, J lost 4 bases, and 1 base stayed unmatched. This chain's CDR3 is CASSERTGGYGYTF. The DNA of the CDR3 is TGTGCCAGCAGTGAACGGACAGGGGGCTATGGCTACACCTTC.

The rearrangement joins TRBV5-1 to TRBJ1-6; 7 positions match TRBD1. The germline V gene encodes CDR1 SGHRS and CDR2 YFSETQ. The V segment lost 5 bases and the J segment 0 bases; nucleotides outside the gene matches: 8. The CDR3 spans 17 residues. The chain's CDR3 is CASSSNSGGSYNSPLHF. The CDR3 coding sequence is TGCGCCAGCAGTTCCAACTCAGGGGGCTCCTATAATTCACCCCTCCACTTT.

This clone was recorded a few times. J is TRBJ1-1 and V is TRBV5-5; D might be TRBD1 (6 bases). The CDR3 runs 16 residues. V was cut by 4 bases and J by 3 bases, with 19 bases left in between. CDR1 and CDR2 from the germline V gene are SGHKS and YYEKEE (reference sequence). CDR3 bases: TGTGCCAGCAGCCTGGGGACATCGGGTTGGGACACTGAAGCTTTCTTT. It specifies CASSLGTSGWDTEAFF.

This chain connects TRBV5-3 to TRBJ1-1, with 7 bases lining up with TRBD1. TRBV5-3 is designated an ORF whose function remains uncertain. The J segment lost 6 bases and the V segment lost 4 bases, leaving 3 bases of the junction unmatched. This CDR3 contains 12 residues. CDR3 loop: CARSLDRAEAFF. Here the CDR3 DNA reads TGTGCCAGAAGCCTTGACAGGGCTGAAGCTTTCTTT.

Only a few counts were recorded for this clone. Within the sample, other DNA sequences also encode this same CDR3. The chain links TRBV7-9 to TRBJ2-7; the match to TRBD1 covers 9 bases. J gave up 5 bases and V 2 bases, and 7 bases lay outside the gene matches. The CDR3 length is 15 residues. Germline CDR1 is SEHNR and CDR2 is FQNEAQ (reference sequence). The DNA of the CDR3 is TGTGCCAGCAGCTTACACGGGACAGGGATCGACGAGCAGTACTTC. Its protein is CASSLHGTGIDEQYF.

The chain uses TRBV2 and TRBJ1-5, with TRBD1 matching 11 bases. Germline CDR1 and CDR2: SNHLY and FYNNEI. The CDR3 consists of 16 residues. The V segment lost 4 bases and the J segment 10 bases; nucleotides outside the gene matches: 12. CDR3 DNA: TGTGCCAGCAGTGGGGGGACAGGGGGGGGTGGGGGACCCCAGCATTTT. It codes for CASSGGTGGGGGPQHF.

J is TRBJ1-1 and V is TRBV14; the match to TRBD1 covers 7 bases. J gave up 2 bases and V 4 bases, and 7 bases lay outside the gene matches. The CDR3 has 15 amino acids. Germline V gene lookup returns CDR1 SGHDN and CDR2 FVKESK. This CDR3 is CASSPFGGGNTEAFF. The CDR3 DNA reads as TGTGCCAGCAGCCCCTTTGGAGGGGGCAACACTGAAGCTTTCTTT.

V gene TRBV27 combines with J gene TRBJ2-7, with 11 bases that match TRBD2. The CDR3 covers 17 residues. The V segment lost 10 bases and the J segment 0 bases; nucleotides outside the gene matches: 14. Looked up from germline, CDR1 is MNHEY and CDR2 is SMNVEV (reference sequence). The CDR3 is CATKTTSGSLSSYEQYF. In DNA, the CDR3 is TGTGCCACCAAAACTACTAGCGGGAGCCTTAGCTCCTACGAGCAGTACTTC.

The chain has TRBV18 and TRBJ1-1, with D unresolved. Germline V gene data show CDR1 as KGHSH and CDR2 as LQKENI. The CDR3 length is 14 residues. Trimming removed 7 bases from V and 0 bases from J, with 12 bases in between. CDR3 region: CASLRTGMNTEAFF. CDR3 in DNA: TGTGCCAGCTTGCGGACGGGGATGAACACTGAAGCTTTCTTT.